These 18 T cell receptor beta chains originate from one sample sequenced in a study of T cell clonality in common variable immunodeficiency. Produced via immunoSEQ multiplex PCR; TCRdb's table is partial and in-frame only. The sample yields about 81,000 clones, without any singletons. The specimen was peripheral blood mononuclear cells. The receptors were gathered from a person aged 18 to 75 in good health.

The table lists this clone with a few counts. Read sequence stops 3 residues before the CDR3 end, and the germline J gene provides the missing end. The V gene is TRBV19, the J gene TRBJ1-5, with no clear D. The CDR3 sequence is 13 residues long. Trimming shortened V by 6 bases and J by 8 bases, and 14 bases separated the two germline ends. Germline CDR1 reads LNHDA; CDR2 reads SQIVND (reference sequence). The CDR3 loop is CASSLFGQEPQHF. Partial CDR3 DNA: TGTGCCAGTAGCCTTTTTGGCCAAGAGCCC.

In the case of this clone: The read falls 3 residues short of the CDR3 end, and the missing part is taken from the germline J gene. The chain employs TRBV5-4 and TRBJ2-7, with 7 bases identical to TRBD2. This CDR3 has 16 residues. The germline gives CDR1 SGHNT, CDR2 YYREEE (reference sequence). Losses at the gene ends were 5 bases for V and 3 bases for J; bases not matched to a gene: 14. The CDR3 is CASSGGTNGKDYEQYF. Partial CDR3 DNA: TGTGCCAGCAGTGGCGGGACTAACGGGAAAGACTACGAG.

This clone was seen at least ten times. Sequencing ends 3 residues short of the CDR3 end; the germline J gene provides the rest. The chain employs TRBV19 and TRBJ1-5; D gene uncertain. CDR1 is LNHDA, CDR2 SQIVND, per germline (reference sequence). This CDR3 is 14 amino acids long. V was cut by 4 bases and J by 3 bases, with 10 bases left in between. The CDR3 bases that were read are TGTGCCAGTAGTAAAGACGGGGTCAATCAGCCC. This sequence encodes CASSKDGVNQP. The CDR3 reads in full as CASSKDGVNQPQHF.

This clone has a handful of counts. The observed sequence ends 3 residues before the CDR3 terminus, with the missing tail filled in from the germline J gene. The chain joins TRBV11-2 to TRBJ1-1, with D uncertain. V was pared by 0 bases and J by 7 bases, with 12 bases between. Germline CDR1 is SGHAT and CDR2 is FQNNGV. The CDR3 sequence is 14 residues long. CDR3 sequence reads: CASSLDTGFGEAFF. Incomplete CDR3 DNA: TGTGCCAGCAGCTTAGATACCGGGTTTGGTGAA.

This clone appeared many times. From the germline J gene comes the end of the CDR3, since the read stops 3 residues before it. The V gene is TRBV20-1, the J gene TRBJ1-2, with a weak D call TRBD1 (5 bases). The CDR3 runs to 12 residues. Per the germline V gene, CDR1 is DFQATT and CDR2 is SNEGSKA (reference sequence). The V and J ends lost 1 base and 6 bases respectively, with 9 bases between them. The part of the CDR3 DNA that was read is TGCAGTGCTAGAGCGATGACAGATGGC. This codes for CSARAMTDG. The complete CDR3 sequence is CSARAMTDGYTF.

As to this clone: The read halts 3 residues ahead of the CDR3 end, with the missing end drawn from the germline J gene. The genes are TRBV11-2 and TRBJ2-5; 7 bases map to TRBD1. Germline V gives CDR1 SGHAT, CDR2 FQNNGV. CDR3 length: 15 amino acids. Losses at the gene ends were 2 bases for V and 0 bases for J; bases not matched to a gene: 3. CDR3 bases read: TGTGCCAGCAGCTTACGGGGACAGAACCAAGAGACC. This translates into CASSLRGQNQET. The complete CDR3 protein is CASSLRGQNQETQYF.

Many counts were recorded for this clone. The read terminates 3 residues before the CDR3 end, so the remaining end is supplied by the germline J gene. The rearrangement links TRBV7-9 to TRBJ2-5, with D possibly TRBD1 on 5 matching bases. Germline V gene data show CDR1 as SEHNR and CDR2 as FQNEAQ (reference sequence). Trimming removed 5 bases from V and 4 bases from J, with 14 bases in between. This CDR3 contains 14 residues. Partial CDR3 DNA: TGTGCCAGCAGCCCTTACGGCAGGGTAGAGACC. It codes for CASSPYGRVET. The whole CDR3 region reads CASSPYGRVETQYF.

A word on this clone: With the read ending 3 residues before the CDR3 end, the germline J gene is used to fill in that end. This chain links TRBV19 with TRBJ2-2, with 7 bases that match TRBD2. The germline V gene has CDR1 LNHDA and CDR2 SQIVND (reference sequence). J lost 10 bases, V lost 2 bases, and 13 bases had no gene match. CDR3 length equals 16 residues. The CDR3 bases that were read are TGTGCCAGTAGTATACTAGCGGCAGTTCAGGCCGAGGAG. Its protein product is CASSILAAVQAEE. The complete CDR3 protein is CASSILAAVQAEELFF.

This clone was seen many times. The sequence runs out 3 residues before the end of the CDR3; the remainder is reconstructed from the germline J gene. The chain links TRBV18 to TRBJ2-5; TRBD1 matches 8 bases. CDR1 KGHSH and CDR2 LQKENI come from the germline V gene. The CDR3 extends over 14 amino acids. V gave up 2 bases and J gave up 2 bases; unmatched junction bases: 1. The covered CDR3 bases are TGTGCCAGCTCACCAACAGGGGGACAAGAGACC. It codes for CASSPTGGQET. The whole CDR3 sequence is CASSPTGGQETQYF.

This clone was seen repeatedly, ten times or more. Coverage ceases 3 residues before the CDR3 finishes, and the germline J gene fills in the end. The rearrangement links TRBV7-2 to TRBJ2-7, with 7 positions matching TRBD2. J was trimmed by 3 bases and V by 2 bases; bases with no gene match: 7. CDR1 SGHTA and CDR2 FQGNSA come from the germline V gene. This CDR3 is built from 15 residues. Incomplete CDR3 DNA: TGTGCCAGCAGCTTATTGGGCGGGAGTCGCTACGAG. Amino acid sequence: CASSLLGGSRYE. The full CDR3 protein is CASSLLGGSRYEQYF.

This clone has at least ten counts. The read gets to within 3 residues of the CDR3 end, and the germline J gene fills in the rest. The chain couples TRBV12-3 or TRBV12-4 to TRBJ2-1; TRBD2 aligns across 10 bases. Losses at the gene ends were 2 bases for V and 6 bases for J; bases not matched to a gene: 7. The CDR3 totals 16 residues. Partial CDR3 DNA: TGTGCCAGCAGTTTAATAGGACTAGCGGCGTCCAATGAG. Its translation: CASSLIGLAASNE. The full CDR3 is CASSLIGLAASNEQFF.

This clone was detected ten times or more. Read sequence stops 3 residues before the CDR3 end, and the germline J gene provides the missing end. The V and J genes are TRBV14 and TRBJ2-3; possible D gene TRBD2, 5 bases. The CDR3 covers 12 residues. With 4 bases removed from V and 6 bases from J, the gap between germline ends came to 8 bases. CDR1 and CDR2 (germline): SGHDN, FVKESK. The CDR3 reads CASSPGGDTQYF. CDR3 bases read: TGTGCCAGCAGCCCAGGCGGGGATACG.

This clone was seen repeatedly, ten times or more. The sequence runs out 3 residues before the end of the CDR3; the remainder is reconstructed from the germline J gene. V and J are TRBV10-3 and TRBJ1-3, with D perhaps TRBD1 (5 bases). Germline-derived CDR1 and CDR2 are ENHRY and SYGVKD. The CDR3 is 15 residues long. Deletions cut 5 bases from V and 0 bases from J, with 11 bases between. Partial CDR3 DNA: TGTGCCATCAGTTCAGGGAGCCTCTCTGGAAACACC. This translates into CAISSGSLSGNT. The full CDR3 protein is CAISSGSLSGNTIYF.

This clone appeared many times. The read falls 3 residues short of the CDR3 end, and the missing part is taken from the germline J gene. V and J are TRBV4-2 and TRBJ2-1, with TRBD2 identical over 9 bases. V shed 4 bases and J 4 bases; nucleotides not matched to a gene: 14. CDR3 length: 18 residues. CDR1 and CDR2 (germline): LGHNA, YNFKEQ. The covered CDR3 bases are TGTGCCAGCAGCCCGGCGCCGAGCGGGAGGTCGAGTTACAATGAG. Amino acids: CASSPAPSGRSSYNE. The full-length CDR3 reads as CASSPAPSGRSSYNEQFF.

This clone was found a few times. The read terminates 3 residues before the CDR3 end, so the remaining end is supplied by the germline J gene. This sequence joins TRBV5-1 and TRBJ2-7, with TRBD2 identical over 12 bases. V lost 4 bases to trimming and J lost 3 bases; unmatched junction nucleotides: 5. CDR3 length equals 15 residues. Germline CDR1 is SGHRS and CDR2 is YFSETQ. This CDR3 reads CASSLGLAGIYEQYF. The DNA read from the CDR3 is TGCGCCAGCAGCCTTGGACTAGCGGGAATCTACGAG.

This clone was detected many times. The CDR3 is cut off 3 residues early in the read; its end comes from the germline J gene. This sequence joins TRBV9 and TRBJ1-6, with 7 bases fitting TRBD1. CDR1 SGDLS and CDR2 YYNGEE come from the germline V gene. The CDR3 has 16 amino acids. The trim removed 3 bases at V and 5 bases at J, leaving 8 bases unmatched. Partial CDR3 DNA: TGTGCCAGCAGCGCCACCCGGACAGGCAATAATTCACCC. Translating gives CASSATRTGNNSP. The entire CDR3 is CASSATRTGNNSPLHF. The entire variable domain, with the rest obtained from reference TRBV9 and TRBJ1-6, is as follows: DSGVTQTPKHLITATGQRVTLRCSPRSGDLSVYWYQQSLDQGLQFLIQYYNGEERAKGNILERFSAQQFPDLHSELNLSSLELGDSALYFCASSATRTGNNSPLHFGNGTRLTVT.

In this sample, this clone turned up many times. The missing CDR3 end, 3 residues past where the read stops, is filled in from the germline J gene. V and J are TRBV2 and TRBJ1-1; TRBD1 aligns across 7 bases. This CDR3 is 13 amino acids long. CDR1 and CDR2 (germline): SNHLY, FYNNEI. The V and J ends lost 5 bases and 1 base, in that order; junction bases with no gene match: 1. CDR3 sequence: CASSRDRNTEAFF. The part of the CDR3 DNA that was read is TGTGCCAGCAGTAGGGACAGGAACACTGAA.

This clone was counted many times. The sequence runs out 3 residues before the end of the CDR3; the remainder is reconstructed from the germline J gene. The J gene is TRBJ2-2, the V gene TRBV2; TRBD1 matches 9 bases. V was clipped by 4 bases and J by 0 bases; unmatched bases: 0. Germline CDR1 reads SNHLY; CDR2 reads FYNNEI. CDR3 length: 15 residues. CDR3 protein: CASSGDRANTGELFF. CDR3 DNA, as far as it was read: TGTGCCAGCAGTGGGGACAGGGCGAACACCGGGGAG.